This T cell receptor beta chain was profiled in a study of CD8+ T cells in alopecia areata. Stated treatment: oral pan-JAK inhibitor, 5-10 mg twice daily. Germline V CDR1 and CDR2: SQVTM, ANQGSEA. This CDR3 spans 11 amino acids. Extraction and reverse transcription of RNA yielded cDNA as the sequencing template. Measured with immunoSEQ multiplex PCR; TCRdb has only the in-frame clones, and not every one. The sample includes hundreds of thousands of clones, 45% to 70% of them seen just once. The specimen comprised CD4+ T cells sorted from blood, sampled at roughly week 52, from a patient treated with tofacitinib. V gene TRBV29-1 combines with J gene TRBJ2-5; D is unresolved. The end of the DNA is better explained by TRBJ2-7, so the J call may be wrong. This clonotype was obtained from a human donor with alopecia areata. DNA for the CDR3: TGCAGCGTTGAAGAGGCCTACGAGCAGTACTTC. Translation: CSVEEAYEQYF.